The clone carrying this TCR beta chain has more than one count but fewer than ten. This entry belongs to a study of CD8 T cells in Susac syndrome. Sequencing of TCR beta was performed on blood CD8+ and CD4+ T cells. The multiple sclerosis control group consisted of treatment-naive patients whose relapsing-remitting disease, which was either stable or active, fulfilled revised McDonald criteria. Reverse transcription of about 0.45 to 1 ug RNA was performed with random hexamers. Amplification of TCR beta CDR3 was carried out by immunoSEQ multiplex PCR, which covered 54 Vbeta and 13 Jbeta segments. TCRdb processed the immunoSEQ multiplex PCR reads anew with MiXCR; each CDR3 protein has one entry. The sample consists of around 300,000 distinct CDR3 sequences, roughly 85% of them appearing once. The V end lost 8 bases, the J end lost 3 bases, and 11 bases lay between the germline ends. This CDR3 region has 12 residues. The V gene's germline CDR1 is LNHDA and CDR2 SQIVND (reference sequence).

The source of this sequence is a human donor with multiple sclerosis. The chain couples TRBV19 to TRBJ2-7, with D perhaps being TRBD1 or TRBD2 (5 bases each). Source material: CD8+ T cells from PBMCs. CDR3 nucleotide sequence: TGTGCCAGTGGGACGGGGAGCTACGAGCAGTACTTC. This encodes CASGTGSYEQYF.